This record looks at one T cell receptor beta chain sequence and its context. The antigen is not known. 60 Vbeta and 13 Jbeta primers were used in PCR. The data were produced by immunoSEQ multiplex PCR, yet TCRdb's version contains in-frame clones alone and is incomplete. Its clone listing holds 110,000 to 150,000 clones. This entry comes from a study of cytomegalovirus exposure and HLA in healthy donors. General observations from the study: Later analysis demonstrated an association between a missense DCLRE1C variant and TCR beta V- and J-gene trimming.

Germline CDR1 and CDR2: KGHSH and LQKENI. The CDR3 loop spans 14 amino acids. The V end was cut by 6 bases, the J end by 3 bases, with 14 bases between. The sequence came from a woman aged 18-29 years in good health and CMV-seronegative. The genes are TRBV18 and TRBJ1-1, with unresolved D. Sequencing was performed on PBMCs. In DNA form, the CDR3 reads TGTGCCAGCTCCCCCCAAGGGAGCGACACTGAAGCTTTCTTT. Translating gives CASSPQGSDTEAFF.